This T cell receptor beta chain was recorded in a study of response to subunit inactivated influenza vaccine. Findings and caveats of the study: The authors offered the suggestion that each seasonal influenza vaccination recruits few new T cells.

V lost 6 bases and J 2 bases, leaving 17 bases between the germline ends. The CDR3 is made up of 15 amino acids. CDR1 and CDR2 (germline): MNHEY, SVGEGT. Each CDR3 protein is one row after TCRdb ran MiXCR on the RT-PCR reads. The sample shows 400,000 to 650,000 distinct CDR3 sequences, approximately 7.3% of them seen only once. This clonotype was picked up a small number of times. Antigen specificity is unknown. The sample was PBMCs from blood, taken about 24 months after vaccination. The sequence came from a man aged 45 to 75 who received an inactivated influenza vaccine. The rearrangement joins TRBV6-2 or TRBV6-3 to TRBJ2-7, with D uncertain. This chain's CDR3 is CASRPDTFTAYEQYF. DNA for the CDR3: TGTGCCAGCAGGCCTGACACCTTCACCGCCTACGAGCAGTACTTC.